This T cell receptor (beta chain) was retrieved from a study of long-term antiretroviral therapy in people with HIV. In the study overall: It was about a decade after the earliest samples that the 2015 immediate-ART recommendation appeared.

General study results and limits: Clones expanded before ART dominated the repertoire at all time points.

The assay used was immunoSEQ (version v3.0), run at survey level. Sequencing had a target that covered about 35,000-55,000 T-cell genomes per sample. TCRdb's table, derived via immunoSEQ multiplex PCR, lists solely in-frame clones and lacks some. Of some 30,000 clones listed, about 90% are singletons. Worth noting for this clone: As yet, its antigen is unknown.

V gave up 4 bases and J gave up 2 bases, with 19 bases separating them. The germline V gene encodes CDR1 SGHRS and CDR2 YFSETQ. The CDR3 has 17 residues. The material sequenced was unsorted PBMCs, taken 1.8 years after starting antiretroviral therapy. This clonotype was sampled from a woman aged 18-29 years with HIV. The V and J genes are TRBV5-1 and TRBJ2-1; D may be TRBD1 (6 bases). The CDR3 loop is CASSAPGQIYPYNEQFF. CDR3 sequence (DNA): TGCGCCAGCAGCGCACCCGGACAGATTTACCCCTACAATGAGCAGTTCTTC.